Listed here are 32 T cell receptor beta chains from one sample, sequenced in a study of T cells in localized non-small cell lung cancer. Using immunoSEQ multiplex PCR, the repertoire was profiled, and TCRdb retains in-frame clones only, with some absent. The table lists some 37,000 clones, about 87% of them singletons. Here the sequenced sample was peripheral blood, taken before any cancer treatment. The receptors were sampled from a man aged 18-55 years with stage I lung adenocarcinoma.

About this clone itself: The same CDR3 is also encoded by other DNA sequences in this sample. This chain uses TRBV4-3 with TRBJ1-5; unclear D gene. The germline V gene has CDR1 LGHNA and CDR2 YSLEER. V was clipped by 0 bases and J by 1 base, with 7 bases between them. The CDR3 is 15 residues long. The CDR3, as DNA: TGCGCCAGCAGCCAAGACAGAGTAAGCAATCAGCCCCAGCATTTT. Protein sequence: CASSQDRVSNQPQHF.

This sequence joins TRBV7-2 and TRBJ2-7; D is perhaps TRBD1 (6 bases). V lost 4 bases to trimming and J lost 1 base, with 11 bases between them. The CDR3 is 14 residues long. The germline CDR1 and CDR2 sequences are SGHTA and FQGNSA. CDR3 sequence reads: CASSSKTGSYEQYF. Written as DNA, the CDR3 is TGTGCCAGCAGCTCCAAGACAGGTTCCTACGAGCAGTACTTC.

This sequence joins TRBV7-9 and TRBJ2-6; 7 nucleotides line up with TRBD1. Trimming removed 5 bases from V and 1 base from J; junction bases left unmatched: 5. The germline V gene has CDR1 SEHNR and CDR2 FQNEAQ (reference sequence). The CDR3 sequence is 16 residues long. The DNA of the CDR3 is TGTGCCAGCAGCCAAGAGACAGGGTCTGGGGCCAACGTCCTGACTTTC. Translation gives CASSQETGSGANVLTF.

The rearrangement joins TRBV7-9 to TRBJ2-3; 12 bases agree with TRBD2. This CDR3 region has 17 residues. CDR1 is SEHNR, CDR2 FQNEAQ, per germline (reference sequence). The J segment lost 1 base and the V segment lost 5 bases, leaving 7 bases of the junction unmatched. The CDR3 bases are TGTGCCAGCAGCGACGAGACTAGCGGGGGAGGCACAGATACGCAGTATTTT. Protein sequence: CASSDETSGGGTDTQYF.

This clone was seen just once. The chain carries TRBV2 and TRBJ1-5, with D possibly TRBD1 on 5 matching bases. CDR3 length equals 13 residues. Germline CDR1 and CDR2: SNHLY and FYNNEI. Trimming took 6 bases from V and 9 from J, leaving 15 bases between them. The CDR3, as DNA: TGTGCCAGCAGCCCACAGGTTTATCGGCCCCAGCATTTT. It specifies CASSPQVYRPQHF.

Points on this clone: Other DNA sequences in this sample translate to the same CDR3. This chain links TRBV11-2 with TRBJ1-6; D unresolved. Trimming stripped 1 base from V and 4 bases from J, with 8 bases between. This CDR3 is built from 15 residues. CDR1 and CDR2 from the germline V gene are SGHAT and FQNNGV. The CDR3 is CASSLVKGYNSPLHF. The CDR3, as DNA: TGTGCCAGCAGCTTAGTTAAGGGTTATAATTCACCCCTCCACTTT.

This clone came up once. In DNA, the CDR3 is TGTGCCATCAGTGAGGGGGCGAACACTGAAGCTTTCTTT. Its translation is CAISEGANTEAFF. The chain carries TRBV10-3 and TRBJ1-1, with D perhaps TRBD1 (5 bases). V was clipped by 2 bases and J by 1 base, with 5 bases between them. The CDR3 consists of 13 residues. Germline CDR1 and CDR2: ENHRY and SYGVKD.

The rearrangement joins TRBV7-2 to TRBJ1-6; 8 positions match TRBD1. J was trimmed by 4 bases and V by 4 bases; bases with no gene match: 9. Germline assignment: CDR1 SGHTA and CDR2 FQGNSA. This CDR3 has 17 amino acids. CDR3 residues: CASSSFLNRGYNSPLHF. CDR3 in DNA: TGTGCCAGCAGCTCTTTTCTTAACAGGGGGTATAATTCACCCCTCCACTTT.

Here the CDR3 DNA reads TGTGCCAGCAGTGGAACTAGCGGGGGGGCCTCGGGGACAGATACGCAGTATTTT. This gives the protein CASSGTSGGASGTDTQYF. J is TRBJ2-3 and V is TRBV2, with 13 bases that match TRBD2. V was clipped by 4 bases and J by 3 bases; unmatched bases: 10. The germline gives CDR1 SNHLY, CDR2 FYNNEI. This CDR3 comprises 18 residues.

The V call is TRBV4-3, the J call TRBJ2-3, with a tentative D call TRBD2 (6 bases). Trimming shortened V by 0 bases and J by 0 bases, and 13 bases separated the two germline ends. The CDR3 loop spans 17 amino acids. Germline lookup yields CDR1 LGHNA and CDR2 YSLEER. The CDR3 sequence: CASSQELAAASTDTQYF. CDR3 in DNA: TGCGCCAGCAGCCAAGAATTAGCGGCCGCTAGCACAGATACGCAGTATTTT.

The chain has TRBV10-3 and TRBJ2-1; TRBD1 matches 8 bases. V gave up 6 bases and J gave up 7 bases; unmatched junction bases: 11. This CDR3 is 15 amino acids long. CDR1 and CDR2 (germline): ENHRY, SYGVKD. The CDR3 DNA follows: TGTGCCATCAGAAAGGACAGGGACATTTCTAATGAGCAGTTCTTC. It is translated as CAIRKDRDISNEQFF.

This chain connects TRBV5-1 to TRBJ1-4; 8 nucleotides agree with TRBD1. Germline lookup yields CDR1 SGHRS and CDR2 YFSETQ. V shed 2 bases, J shed 8 bases, and the junction held 8 bases outside the gene matches. CDR3 length: 15 amino acids. CDR3 loop: CASSFSDRGGEKLFF. DNA of the CDR3: TGCGCCAGCAGCTTTTCTGACAGGGGCGGGGAAAAACTGTTTTTT.

J is TRBJ2-1 and V is TRBV7-2; possibly TRBD2 for D (6 bases). This CDR3 spans 15 amino acids. Germline CDR1 is SGHTA and CDR2 is FQGNSA. Deletions cut 1 base from V and 6 bases from J, with 13 bases between. The chain's CDR3 is CASSLERRGRNEQFF. DNA for the CDR3: TGTGCCAGCAGCTTAGAACGGAGGGGCCGCAATGAGCAGTTCTTC. Supplemented by reference TRBV7-2 and TRBJ2-1, the full variable domain reads GAGVSQSPSNKVTEKGKDVELRCDPISGHTALYWYRQSLGQGLEFLIYFQGNSAPDKSGLPSDRFSAERTGGSVSTLTIQRTQQEDSAVYLCASSLERRGRNEQFFGPGTRLTVL.

This sequence joins TRBV4-2 and TRBJ2-4; 7 bases agree with TRBD1. Germline CDR1 LGHNA, CDR2 YNFKEQ. The CDR3 consists of 14 residues. V shed 5 bases and J 7 bases; nucleotides not matched to a gene: 8. The CDR3 DNA is TGTGCCAGCAGCGAGACCAGGGGGTCGAACATTCAGTACTTC. It encodes CASSETRGSNIQYF.

V and J are TRBV28 and TRBJ2-1; weak D call: TRBD1 (5 bases). The CDR3 runs 16 residues. Germline CDR1 reads MDHEN; CDR2 reads SYDVKM. V was trimmed by 2 bases and J by 0 bases, leaving 11 bases between them. CDR3 nucleotides: TGTGCCAGCAGTTTAATCACAGGCAGCTCCTACAATGAGCAGTTCTTC. This sequence encodes CASSLITGSSYNEQFF.

This clone was picked up one time. The CDR3 DNA reads as TGCGCCAGCAGACGGGGCGGGGGAGATCCCTACGAGCAGTACTTC. Protein sequence: CASRRGGGDPYEQYF. The genes are TRBV5-1 and TRBJ2-7, with TRBD2 matching 7 bases. Per germline, CDR1 SGHRS and CDR2 YFSETQ. The CDR3 has 15 residues. The V segment lost 5 bases and the J segment 2 bases; nucleotides outside the gene matches: 10.

This clone was counted once. The CDR3 sequence is CASSLAGSGGPYNEQFF. The CDR3 DNA reads TGTGCCAGCAGCTTAGCTGGAAGCGGGGGACCCTACAATGAGCAGTTCTTC. V usage is TRBV7-2 and J usage is TRBJ2-1, with 8 positions matching TRBD2. Trimming took 0 bases from V and 2 from J; bases not matched to a gene: 6. This CDR3 spans 17 amino acids. The germline gives CDR1 SGHTA, CDR2 FQGNSA. The full variable domain, in which reference TRBV7-2 and TRBJ2-1 provide the parts outside the CDR3, is GAGVSQSPSNKVTEKGKDVELRCDPISGHTALYWYRQSLGQGLEFLIYFQGNSAPDKSGLPSDRFSAERTGGSVSTLTIQRTQQEDSAVYLCASSLAGSGGPYNEQFFGPGTRLTVL.

This clone was detected only a few times. The chain carries TRBV5-1 and TRBJ2-3; TRBD2 agrees at 10 bases. CDR1 is SGHRS and CDR2 is YFSETQ in the germline V gene. The CDR3 is 15 residues long. V lost 0 bases to trimming and J lost 6 bases; unmatched junction nucleotides: 4. For the CDR3, the DNA is TGCGCCAGCAGCTTGGAGCGGGGGGGCCGGGATACGCAGTATTTT. Its protein product is CASSLERGGRDTQYF.

This chain links TRBV7-2 with TRBJ1-4; maybe TRBD1 (6 bases). V lost 5 bases and J 0 bases, leaving 16 bases between the germline ends. Germline CDR1 is SGHTA and CDR2 is FQGNSA. CDR3 size: 17 residues. The CDR3 is CASSGGGGFSTNEKLFF. In DNA form, the CDR3 reads TGTGCCAGCAGCGGGGGCGGGGGCTTTTCAACTAATGAAAAACTGTTTTTT.

V usage is TRBV5-1 and J usage is TRBJ2-7, with D unclear. V lost 1 base and J lost 2, with 10 bases in between. Germline lookup yields CDR1 SGHRS and CDR2 YFSETQ. CDR3 size: 14 residues. The CDR3 DNA follows: TGCGCCAGCAGCTTGAGCGAGCACACCTACGAGCAGTACTTC. Encoded protein: CASSLSEHTYEQYF.

The V call is TRBV5-5, the J call TRBJ1-1, with TRBD1 matching 8 bases. CDR1 is SGHKS and CDR2 is YYEKEE in the germline V gene (reference sequence). J was trimmed by 4 bases and V by 9 bases; bases with no gene match: 11. This CDR3 comprises 14 residues. The CDR3 is CATIGQGYATEAFF. In DNA, the CDR3 is TGTGCCACCATCGGACAGGGATATGCCACTGAAGCTTTCTTT. Full variable domain (outside the CDR3, taken from reference TRBV5-5 and TRBJ1-1): DAGVTQSPTHLIKTRGQQVTLRCSPISGHKSVSWYQQVLGQGPQFIFQYYEKEERGRGNFPDRFSARQFPNYSSELNVNALLLGDSALYLCATIGQGYATEAFFGQGTRLTVV.

This chain connects TRBV11-2 to TRBJ2-5, with TRBD1 as a possible D gene (6 bases). V dropped 3 bases and J dropped 2 bases, with 10 bases sitting between them. CDR3 size: 14 residues. CDR1 is SGHAT and CDR2 is FQNNGV in the germline V gene. The CDR3 is CASSFLQGQETQYF. For the CDR3, the DNA is TGTGCCAGCAGCTTCCTACAGGGTCAAGAGACCCAGTACTTC.

The DNA for the CDR3 is TGTGCCAGCTCACCACAAGCCAGGGACGCGGGGTACTTC. Protein product: CASSPQARDAGYF. The rearrangement joins TRBV18 to TRBJ2-4; the D gene could be TRBD1 or TRBD2 (5 bases each). Germline lookup yields CDR1 KGHSH and CDR2 LQKENI. V lost 1 base to trimming and J lost 15 bases, with 16 bases between them. The CDR3 sequence is 13 residues long. Full variable domain (outside the CDR3, taken from reference TRBV18 and TRBJ2-4): NAGVMQNPRHLVRRRGQEARLRCSPMKGHSHVYWYRQLPEEGLKFMVYLQKENIIDESGMPKERFSAEFPKEGPSILRIQQVVRGDSAAYFCASSPQARDAGYFGAGTRLSVL.

In DNA form, the CDR3 reads TGTGCCAGCAGCTTAACTCCCCCAGGAGGGGAGACCCAGTACTTC. This encodes CASSLTPPGGETQYF. The V gene is TRBV7-2, the J gene TRBJ2-5; the D gene is possibly TRBD2 (6 bases). Looked up from germline, CDR1 is SGHTA and CDR2 is FQGNSA. The CDR3 length is 15 residues. V lost 2 bases, J lost 5 bases, and 15 bases lay in between.

The chain carries TRBV6-1 and TRBJ1-1; weak D call: TRBD1 (5 bases). Trimming took off 0 bases at V and 11 bases at J, with 19 bases between the two ends. Per germline, CDR1 MNHNS and CDR2 SASEGT. The CDR3 loop spans 15 amino acids. For the CDR3, the DNA is TGTGCCAGCAGTGAAGCGGCAGGGACCGGCCTTCGCGCTTTCTTT. Its protein is CASSEAAGTGLRAFF.

The rearrangement links TRBV5-4 to TRBJ1-6; D ambiguous. The CDR3 contains 13 residues. Germline V CDR1 and CDR2: SGHNT, YYREEE (reference sequence). Trimming took off 0 bases at V and 7 bases at J, with 5 bases between the two ends. The CDR3 DNA reads as TGTGCCAGCAGCTTGGCAGAGAATTCACCCCTCCACTTT. Translating gives CASSLAENSPLHF.

This clone has only a few counts. The genes are TRBV5-1 and TRBJ2-2, with D possibly TRBD1 on 5 matching bases. The CDR3 length is 15 residues. The germline CDR1 and CDR2 sequences are SGHRS and YFSETQ. The germline V and J ends were trimmed by 0 bases and 8 bases, with 14 bases remaining between them. The chain's CDR3 is CASSLVDSVTGELFF. CDR3 DNA: TGCGCCAGCAGCTTGGTAGACAGTGTAACGGGGGAGCTGTTTTTT.

The rearrangement uses TRBV4-3 and TRBJ2-6, with a weak D call TRBD2 (6 bases). This CDR3 spans 19 amino acids. Per the germline V gene, CDR1 is LGHNA and CDR2 is YSLEER. V gave up 0 bases and J gave up 0 bases, with 15 bases separating them. CDR3 sequence reads: CASSQDLPGLGSGANVLTF. The CDR3, as DNA: TGCGCCAGCAGCCAAGATCTACCGGGACTTGGCTCTGGGGCCAACGTCCTGACTTTC.

The chain carries TRBV4-2 and TRBJ1-1, with 12 nucleotides matching TRBD1. Germline CDR1 is LGHNA and CDR2 is YNFKEQ. CDR3 length: 17 residues. The ends lost 3 bases at V and 7 bases at J; junction bases unmatched: 12. Written as DNA, the CDR3 is TGTGCCAGCAGCCAGGCCCTCGCGGGACAGGGGGCTATTGAAGCTTTCTTT. Translating it yields CASSQALAGQGAIEAFF.

The V gene is TRBV7-2, the J gene TRBJ1-5; possibly TRBD1 for D (5 bases). Trimming took off 4 bases at V and 2 bases at J, with 21 bases between the two ends. Germline CDR1 reads SGHTA; CDR2 reads FQGNSA. This CDR3 contains 18 residues. Here the CDR3 reads CASSSDSTRIIGNQPQHF. CDR3 nucleotide sequence: TGTGCCAGCAGCTCCGACAGCACAAGGATAATAGGCAATCAGCCCCAGCATTTT.

The chain carries TRBV6-1 and TRBJ2-3; D uncertain. The CDR3 extends over 18 amino acids. Trimming shortened V by 2 bases and J by 2 bases, and 20 bases separated the two germline ends. Germline CDR1 is MNHNS and CDR2 is SASEGT. CDR3 amino acids: CASSENPNSYVLTDTQYF. The CDR3 DNA reads TGTGCCAGCAGTGAAAACCCGAACTCGTACGTCCTCACAGATACGCAGTATTTT.

The chain is built from TRBV15 and TRBJ1-3; 8 nucleotides line up with TRBD1. CDR1 is LNHNV, CDR2 YYDKDF, per germline (reference sequence). J gave up 0 bases and V 5 bases, and 3 bases lay outside the gene matches. This CDR3 comprises 15 residues. This CDR3 reads CATSSDRASGNTIYF. DNA of the CDR3: TGTGCCACCAGCTCGGACAGGGCCTCTGGAAACACCATATATTTT.